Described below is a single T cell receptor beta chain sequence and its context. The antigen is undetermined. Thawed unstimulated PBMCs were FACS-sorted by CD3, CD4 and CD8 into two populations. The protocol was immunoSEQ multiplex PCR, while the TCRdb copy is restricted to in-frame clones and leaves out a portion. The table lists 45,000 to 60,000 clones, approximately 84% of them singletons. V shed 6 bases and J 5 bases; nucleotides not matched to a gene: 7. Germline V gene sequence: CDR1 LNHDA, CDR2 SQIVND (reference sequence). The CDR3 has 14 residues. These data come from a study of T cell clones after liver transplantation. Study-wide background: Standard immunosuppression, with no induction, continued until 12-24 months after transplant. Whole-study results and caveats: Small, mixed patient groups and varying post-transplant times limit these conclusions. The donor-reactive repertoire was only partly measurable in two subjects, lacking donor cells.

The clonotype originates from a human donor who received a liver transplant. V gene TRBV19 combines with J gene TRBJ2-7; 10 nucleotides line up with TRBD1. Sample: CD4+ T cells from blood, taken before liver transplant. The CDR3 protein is CASRKGQGEDEQYF. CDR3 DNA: TGTGCCAGTAGGAAAGGACAGGGGGAAGACGAGCAGTACTTC.